This TCR beta chain emerged from a study of CD8+ T cells in alopecia areata. The overall study: Treated patients were given oral tofacitinib, which was dosed at 5 to 10 mg twice daily.

As the sequencing template, cDNA was produced by extracting RNA and reverse transcribing it. TCRdb keeps only in-frame clones here, not all; method: immunoSEQ multiplex PCR. Of 220,000 or so clones in the sample, 50% to 65% were seen once. The TCR comes from a human donor with alopecia areata. Sequenced material: CD4+ T cells sorted from blood, taken at week 0.

The CDR3 sequence: CASTRTDTQYF. The CDR3 DNA sequence: TGTGCCAGCACTCGCACAGATACGCAGTATTTT. The genes are TRBV2 and TRBJ2-3; D is unclear. The CDR3 length is 11 residues. V shed 7 bases and J shed 1 base, with 3 bases lying between them. The germline V gene has CDR1 SNHLY and CDR2 FYNNEI.